This T cell receptor beta chain comes out of a study of cytotoxic CD8 clonotypes in ibrutinib-treated CLL. Study information: There were, on average, over 250,000 productive templates and tens of thousands of productive rearrangements per sample. Whole-study findings and limits: While tracking circulating CD8+ T-cell counts, baseline clonality exceeded that of age-matched healthy donors. The clonality rise at ibrutinib response reflected private clonotype expansion.

Trimming took 1 base from V and 3 from J, leaving 16 bases between them. The germline V gene has CDR1 SGHDT and CDR2 YYEEEE. There are 16 residues in the CDR3. Genomic DNA for TCR beta libraries, about 1.8 micrograms, came from cryopreserved PBMCs. The method was immunoSEQ multiplex PCR; TCRdb's version includes in-frame clones alone and lacks a portion of them. This table holds about 44,000 clones, roughly 76% found once. Remarks on this clone: Antigen specificity is unknown.

The source of this sequence is a human donor with chronic lymphocytic leukemia. V gene TRBV5-6 combines with J gene TRBJ1-1, with no clear D. Sequences were derived from PBMCs, sampled after 12 months of ibrutinib treatment. CDR3 residues: CASSLQRTPADTEAFF. CDR3 in DNA: TGTGCCAGCAGCTTGCAGAGGACTCCGGCGGACACTGAAGCTTTCTTT.